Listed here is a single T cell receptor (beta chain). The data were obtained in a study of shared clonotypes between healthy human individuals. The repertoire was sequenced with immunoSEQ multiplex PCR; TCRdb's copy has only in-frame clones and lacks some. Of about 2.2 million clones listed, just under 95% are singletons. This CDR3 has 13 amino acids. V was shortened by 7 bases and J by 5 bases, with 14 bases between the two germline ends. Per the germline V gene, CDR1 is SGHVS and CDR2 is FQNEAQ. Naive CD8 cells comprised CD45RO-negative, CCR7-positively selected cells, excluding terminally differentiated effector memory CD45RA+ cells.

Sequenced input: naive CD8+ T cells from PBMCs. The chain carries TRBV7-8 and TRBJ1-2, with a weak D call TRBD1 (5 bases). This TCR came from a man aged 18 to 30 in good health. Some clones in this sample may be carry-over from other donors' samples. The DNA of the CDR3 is TGTGCCAGCACCTCTACGGGGGTTTATGGCTACACCTTC. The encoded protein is CASTSTGVYGYTF.